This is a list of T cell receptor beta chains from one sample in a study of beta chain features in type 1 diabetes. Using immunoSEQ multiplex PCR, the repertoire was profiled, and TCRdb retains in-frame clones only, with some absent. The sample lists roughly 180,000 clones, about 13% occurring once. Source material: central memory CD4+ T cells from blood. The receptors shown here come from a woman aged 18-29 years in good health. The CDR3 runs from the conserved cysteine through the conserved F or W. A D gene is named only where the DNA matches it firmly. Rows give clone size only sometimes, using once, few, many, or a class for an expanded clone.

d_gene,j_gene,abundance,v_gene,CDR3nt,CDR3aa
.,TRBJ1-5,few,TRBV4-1,TGCGCCAGCAGCCAAGTAGGCGGTACAGGCTTGGGTCAGCCCCAGCATTTT,CASSQVGGTGLGQPQHF
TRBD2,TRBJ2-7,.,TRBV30,TGTGCCTGGAGTGTGACTAGCGGGAGGTTCGAGCAGTACTTC,CAWSVTSGRFEQYF
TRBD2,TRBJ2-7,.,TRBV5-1,TGCGCCAGCAGCTTGGGGGACTCTCCGGGACTAGCGGGACACGAGCAGTACTTC,CASSLGDSPGLAGHEQYF
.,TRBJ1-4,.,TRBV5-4,TGTGCCAGCAGCTTGGGTCCGGGGTGGAGGGAAAAACTGTTTTTT,CASSLGPGWREKLFF
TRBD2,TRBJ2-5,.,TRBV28,TGTGCGTCGACTAGCGGGAGGGCCGCGGGAGAGACCCAGTACTTC,CASTSGRAAGETQYF
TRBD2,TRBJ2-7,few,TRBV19,TGTGCCAGTAGTACCCTAGCGGGAGAGGAGCAGTACTTC,CASSTLAGEEQYF
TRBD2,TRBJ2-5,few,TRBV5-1,TGCGCCAGCAGCTTGGGTGCGGGAGCACGGGAGACCCAGTACTTC,CASSLGAGARETQYF
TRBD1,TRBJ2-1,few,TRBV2,TGTGCCAGCAGTAGGGACAGGGAGGATGAGCAGTTCTTC,CASSRDREDEQFF
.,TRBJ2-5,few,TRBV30,TGTGCCTGGAGCGGGAAAGGGACTCGACAAGAGACCCAGTACTTC,CAWSGKGTRQETQYF
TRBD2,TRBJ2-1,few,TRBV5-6,TGTGCCAGCAGATCCGGGACTAGTCGGGAGGATGAGCAGTTCTTC,CASRSGTSREDEQFF
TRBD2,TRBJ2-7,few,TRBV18,TGTGCCAGCTCACGGCAAGGGACTAGCGGGACCTTCTACGAGCAGTACTTC,CASSRQGTSGTFYEQYF
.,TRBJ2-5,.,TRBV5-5,TGTGCCAGCACCCGAGGAGGGACGTACCAAGAGACCCAGTACTTC,CASTRGGTYQETQYF
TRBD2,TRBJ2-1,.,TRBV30,TGTGCCTGGAGACCAGCGGGACCCTACAATGAGCAGTTCTTC,CAWRPAGPYNEQFF
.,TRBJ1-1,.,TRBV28,TGTGCCAGCAGTTTCTGGAGCACTGAAGCTTTCTTT,CASSFWSTEAFF
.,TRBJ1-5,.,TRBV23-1,TGCGCCAGCAGTCACAGACTCACAGGGCCTAATGTAAATCAGCCCCAGCATTTT,CASSHRLTGPNVNQPQHF
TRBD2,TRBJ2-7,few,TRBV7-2,TGTGCCAGCAGCCTTCGTGGGGCGGGAGGGCCCTACGAGCAGTACTTC,CASSLRGAGGPYEQYF
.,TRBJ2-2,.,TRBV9,TGTGCCAGCAGCGTAGATGGGGGGAGATTAACCGGGGAGCTGTTTTTT,CASSVDGGRLTGELFF
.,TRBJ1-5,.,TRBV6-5,TGTGCCAGCAGTTACTCGGAGCAGGGAGGTCAGCCCCAGCATTTT,CASSYSEQGGQPQHF
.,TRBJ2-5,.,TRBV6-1,TGTGCCAGCAGGAGACAGATAGGAGAGACCCAGTACTTC,CASRRQIGETQYF
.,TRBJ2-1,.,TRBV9,TGTGCCAGTTCGACCTCACTTAGCGCCCTAACGTTGTTCTTC,CASSTSLSALTLFF
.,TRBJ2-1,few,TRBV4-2,TGTGCCAGCAGCCAACTCCTGGAGGGGGCGGGAAGGAATGAGCAGTTCTTC,CASSQLLEGAGRNEQFF
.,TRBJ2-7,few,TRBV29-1,TGCAGCGTCAATAGCGGAGTCCTGGGCGAGCAGTACTTC,CSVNSGVLGEQYF
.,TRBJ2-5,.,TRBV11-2,TGTGCCAGCAGCCTAGCGGGACAGGGGGAGACCCAGTACTTC,CASSLAGQGETQYF
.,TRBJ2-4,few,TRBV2,TGTGCCAGCAGTGACGGACAAAAAAACATTCAGTACTTC,CASSDGQKNIQYF
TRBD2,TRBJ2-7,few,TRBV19,TGTGCCAGTCAAAGCGGGACTAGCGTCTACGAGCAGTACTTC,CASQSGTSVYEQYF
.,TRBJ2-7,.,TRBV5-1,TGCGCCAGCAGCTCCTGGACAGAGAGCTCCTACGAGCAGTACTTC,CASSSWTESSYEQYF
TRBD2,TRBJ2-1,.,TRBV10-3,TGTGCCATCAGTTTTCCGCGGGGACTAGCGGGAGTGGGTGGATCCTACAATGAGCAGTTCTTC,CAISFPRGLAGVGGSYNEQFF
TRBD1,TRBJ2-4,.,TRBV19,TGTGCCAGTAGTGAGGACAGGCGGTACATTCAGTACTTC,CASSEDRRYIQYF
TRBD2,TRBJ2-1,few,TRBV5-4,TGTGCCAGCAGCTATCGGACTAGCGGGAGTAGGAATGAGCAGTTCTTC,CASSYRTSGSRNEQFF
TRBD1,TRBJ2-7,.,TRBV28,TGTGCCAGCAGTCCTGACAGGGACGAGCAGTACTTC,CASSPDRDEQYF
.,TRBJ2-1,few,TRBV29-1,TGCAGCGTTGAAACGTGGAATCGGGAAAATGAGCAGTTCTTC,CSVETWNRENEQFF
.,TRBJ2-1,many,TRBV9,TGTGCCAGCAGCCCTCGATTACGGGAGAGCTCCTACAATGAGCAGTTCTTC,CASSPRLRESSYNEQFF
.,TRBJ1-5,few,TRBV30,TGTGCCTGGAGTGCAACGGGAACCCCCAATAGCAATCAGCCCCAGCATTTT,CAWSATGTPNSNQPQHF
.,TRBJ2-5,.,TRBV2,TGTGCCAGCAGTGACGACAAGGGGTTGGAGACCCAGTACTTC,CASSDDKGLETQYF
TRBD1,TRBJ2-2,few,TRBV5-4,TGTGCCAGCAGCCCCCGGGACAGGGATACCGGGGAGCTGTTTTTT,CASSPRDRDTGELFF
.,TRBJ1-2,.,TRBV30,TGTGCCTGGAGTGTCTTACAGGGATATAGCTATGGCTACACCTTC,CAWSVLQGYSYGYTF
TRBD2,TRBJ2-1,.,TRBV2,TGTGCCAGCAGTTCGCTAGCGGGACAGCAGTTCTTC,CASSSLAGQQFF
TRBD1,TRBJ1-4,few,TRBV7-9,TGTGCCAGCAGCTTACTGGGACAGGGGATGGAAAAACTGTTTTTT,CASSLLGQGMEKLFF
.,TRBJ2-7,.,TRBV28,TGTGCCAGCAGCCCGCGAGTGTTCCGGTACGAGCAGTACTTC,CASSPRVFRYEQYF
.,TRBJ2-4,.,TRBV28,TGTGCCAGCACCGGACAGAAGAACATTCAGTACTTC,CASTGQKNIQYF